The 21 T cell receptor beta chains in this list originate from one sample, sequenced in a study of high-grade serous ovarian cancer treatment subgroups. The method was immunoSEQ multiplex PCR; TCRdb's version includes in-frame clones alone and lacks a portion of them. The sample contains around 16,000 clones, 73% of which appear only once. Tumor tissue was taken before any definitive surgery or chemotherapy was given. Sequencing input: tumor tissue. The receptors shown here come from a human donor with high-grade serous ovarian cancer.

This clone was seen a few times. The chain carries TRBV19 and TRBJ1-5; no clear D gene. The CDR3 loop spans 17 amino acids. CDR1 and CDR2 from the germline V gene are LNHDA and SQIVND (reference sequence). The ends were cut back, 3 bases at V and 1 base at J, with 16 bases in the middle. CDR3 DNA: TGTGCCAGTAGTATTGGGTGGTCGGGTGGGAGCAATCAGCCCCAGCATTTT. Amino acid sequence: CASSIGWSGGSNQPQHF.

This clone was counted a few times. The chain uses TRBV6-1 and TRBJ1-5; D is uncertain. The CDR3 has 13 amino acids. V was clipped by 8 bases and J by 0 bases, with 8 bases between them. In germline, CDR1 is MNHNS, CDR2 SASEGT. CDR3: CASAGNSNQPQHF. CDR3 bases: TGTGCCAGCGCGGGAAATAGCAATCAGCCCCAGCATTTT.

The chain uses TRBV6-4 and TRBJ2-5; 7 bases are a match to TRBD2. The J call is doubtful: the DNA matches TRBJ2-7 better. The CDR3 contains 14 residues. CDR1 MRHNA and CDR2 SNTAGT come from the germline V gene. Here the CDR3 reads CASSVDGGTYEQYF. The CDR3 nucleotides are TGTGCCAGCAGTGTGGACGGGGGGACCTACGAGCAGTACTTC.

V and J are TRBV28 and TRBJ1-1; weak D call: TRBD1 (5 bases). Germline assignment: CDR1 MDHEN and CDR2 SYDVKM. The length of the CDR3 is 14 residues. The V gene lost 9 bases and the J gene lost 1 base, with 15 bases spanning the gap. CDR3 protein: CASLSGTENTEAFF. The CDR3 DNA reads TGTGCCAGTCTTTCCGGGACGGAGAACACTGAAGCTTTCTTT. Full variable domain (remainder filled in from reference TRBV28 and TRBJ1-1): DVKVTQSSRYLVKRTGEKVFLECVQDMDHENMFWYRQDPGLGLRLIYFSYDVKMKEKGDIPEGYSVSREKKERFSLILESASTNQTSMYLCASLSGTENTEAFFGQGTRLTVV.

The genes are TRBV6-1 and TRBJ1-3; D gene unclear. V lost 2 bases and J 0 bases, leaving 11 bases between the germline ends. Looked up from germline, CDR1 is MNHNS and CDR2 is SASEGT. This CDR3 is 16 amino acids long. The CDR3 DNA reads as TGTGCCAGCAGTGAAAAGAAACCCCTCTCTGGAAACACCATATATTTT. Translation gives CASSEKKPLSGNTIYF.

J is TRBJ2-7 and V is TRBV20-1; D gene uncertain. Trimming shortened V by 6 bases and J by 7 bases, and 13 bases separated the two germline ends. This CDR3 has 11 residues. CDR1 and CDR2 (germline): DFQATT, SNEGSKA (reference sequence). CDR3 region: CSALRLSEQYF. The CDR3 DNA sequence: TGCAGTGCATTGCGGCTTAGTGAGCAGTACTTC.

The chain combines TRBV5-6 with TRBJ2-2; D unresolved. The CDR3 runs to 16 residues. Germline V gene sequence: CDR1 SGHDT, CDR2 YYEEEE. Trimming pared 0 bases from V and 0 bases from J, leaving 9 bases between. In DNA, the CDR3 is TGTGCCAGCAGCTTGGGTGCCAGCCCGAACACCGGGGAGCTGTTTTTT. The encoded protein is CASSLGASPNTGELFF.

V is TRBV28 and J is TRBJ2-1; TRBD1 is a possible D gene (6 bases). V was trimmed by 6 bases and J by 7 bases, leaving 13 bases between them. This CDR3 has 13 residues. Germline CDR1 MDHEN, CDR2 SYDVKM. The CDR3 DNA sequence: TGTGCCAGCAGATCCGGACAGCGGAATGAGCAGTTCTTC. Its translation: CASRSGQRNEQFF.

The chain is built from TRBV6-1 and TRBJ2-5, with 10 bases lining up with TRBD1. The J call may not be correct, given that the DNA end is closer to TRBJ2-7. The V gene's germline CDR1 is MNHNS and CDR2 SASEGT. The CDR3 covers 14 residues. CDR3 sequence: CASYDRGPTYEQYF. The CDR3 DNA reads as TGTGCCAGCTACGACAGGGGGCCAACCTACGAGCAGTACTTC.

The chain joins TRBV6-5 to TRBJ2-3; D gene ambiguous. The CDR3 extends over 11 amino acids. Germline V lookup: CDR1 MNHEY, CDR2 SVGAGI. Trimming pared 8 bases from V and 8 bases from J, leaving 11 bases between. The CDR3 loop reads CASGDLLTQYF. DNA of the CDR3: TGTGCCAGCGGGGATCTCCTTACGCAGTATTTT.

This chain joins TRBV6-5 and TRBJ1-2, with D perhaps TRBD1 (6 bases). Trimming pared 2 bases from V and 2 bases from J, leaving 9 bases between. The CDR3 extends over 14 amino acids. Per the germline V gene, CDR1 is MNHEY and CDR2 is SVGAGI. CDR3 amino acids: CASSYVGQNYGYTF. The DNA of the CDR3 is TGTGCCAGCAGTTACGTGGGACAAAACTATGGCTACACCTTC.

The genes are TRBV11-2 and TRBJ1-5, with a possible D match to TRBD1 (5 bases). The CDR3 totals 14 residues. V lost 2 bases and J 6 bases, leaving 11 bases between the germline ends. From germline, CDR1 is SGHAT and CDR2 FQNNGV. The CDR3 DNA is TGTGCCAGCAGCTTAATTGGGGGTGGTCAGCCCCAGCATTTT. It translates to CASSLIGGGQPQHF.

Only one count was recorded for this clone. The V and J genes are TRBV4-3 and TRBJ2-7; TRBD1 aligns across 9 bases. Germline CDR1 is LGHNA and CDR2 is YSLEER. J gave up 5 bases and V 4 bases, and 6 bases lay outside the gene matches. The CDR3 runs to 14 residues. The CDR3 region is CASSLGQGPDEQYF. The CDR3 DNA reads TGCGCCAGCAGCCTTGGACAGGGGCCAGACGAGCAGTACTTC.

This chain uses TRBV28 with TRBJ1-2; D is uncertain. This CDR3 spans 12 amino acids. V lost 3 bases, J lost 8 bases, and 10 bases lay in between. Germline CDR1 and CDR2: MDHEN and SYDVKM. The CDR3 sequence: CASSFSYYGYTF. The CDR3, as DNA: TGTGCCAGCAGTTTCTCATATTACGGCTACACCTTC.

Regarding this clone: The junction and the germline gene differ at one end; a read error may be behind it. In DNA form, the CDR3 reads TGTGCCAGCAGCTTAGACCAAACCCTGGGCAGGCATTTT. This encodes CASSLDQTLGRHF. The chain is built from TRBV11-2 and TRBJ2-3; D remains ambiguous. Germline CDR1 and CDR2: SGHAT and FQNNGV. This CDR3 comprises 13 residues.

V and J are TRBV7-2 and TRBJ2-2; D uncertain. The CDR3 loop spans 16 amino acids. V was cut by 0 bases and J by 7 bases, with 15 bases left in between. Per the germline V gene, CDR1 is SGHTA and CDR2 is FQGNSA. CDR3 in amino acids: CASSLAIQARHGELFF. In DNA, the CDR3 is TGTGCCAGCAGCTTAGCGATTCAGGCTAGGCACGGGGAGCTGTTTTTT.

CDR3 sequence reads: CASSLRGGTATGNTIYF. The CDR3 region has the DNA TGTGCCAGCAGTCTAAGAGGAGGGACCGCTACTGGAAACACCATATATTTT. The chain is built from TRBV27 and TRBJ1-3; D might be TRBD1 (5 bases). The CDR3 is 17 residues long. Germline CDR1 reads MNHEY; CDR2 reads SMNVEV (reference sequence). Trimming stripped 5 bases from V and 2 bases from J, with 19 bases between.

The chain recombines TRBV5-8 with TRBJ1-5, with D maybe TRBD1 (5 bases). V lost 4 bases to trimming and J lost 6 bases, with 17 bases between them. Germline V lookup: CDR1 SGHTS, CDR2 YDEGEE. The CDR3 length is 15 residues. The CDR3 loop is CASSPTGAVPQPQHF. The CDR3 nucleotides read TGTGCCAGCAGCCCCACCGGGGCAGTGCCTCAGCCCCAGCATTTT.

This clone was seen just once. The chain couples TRBV9 to TRBJ2-7; D is unresolved. Germline loops: CDR1 SGDLS, CDR2 YYNGEE. The CDR3 contains 13 residues. Deletions cut 0 bases from V and 6 bases from J, with 10 bases between. CDR3 nucleotides: TGTGCCAGCAGCGTAGGGCAGGAAGGCGAGCAGTACTTC. Its translation is CASSVGQEGEQYF.

The genes are TRBV7-2 and TRBJ2-4, with 8 bases lining up with TRBD2. Germline V gene lookup returns CDR1 SGHTA and CDR2 FQGNSA. The CDR3 spans 14 residues. With 5 bases clipped from V and 3 bases from J, the junction kept 3 bases outside the gene matches. CDR3 loop: CASSRSGGKNIQYF. Here the CDR3 DNA reads TGTGCCAGCAGCCGAAGCGGGGGCAAAAACATTCAGTACTTC.

This clone showed up just a few times. The CDR3 region has the DNA TGTGCCAGCAGCCAAGACGGAGGTCAAGGGGGCCGTACGCAGTATTTT. As protein: CASSQDGGQGGRTQYF. The rearrangement links TRBV14 to TRBJ2-3; 7 bases agree with TRBD1. V was clipped by 0 bases and J by 8 bases; unmatched bases: 11. The length of the CDR3 is 16 residues. Per germline, CDR1 SGHDN and CDR2 FVKESK.